This TCR beta chain emerged from a study of OX40 agonist ivuxolimab in advanced cancers. Libraries were prepared by immunoSEQ multiplex PCR; TCRdb keeps only in-frame clonotypes and omits some of them. The sample has about 91,000 clones; over 75% are singletons. Sequences were derived from CD4+ or CD8+ T cells sorted from blood, sampled in a trial of the OX40 agonist ivuxolimab. This clonotype originated in an adult with an advanced solid tumor such as melanoma, head and neck, liver or kidney cancer.

The CDR3 reads CASSLGRPQNTEAFF. CDR3 coding DNA: TGTGCCAGCAGCTTAGGCCGACCTCAGAACACTGAAGCTTTCTTT. The J gene is TRBJ1-1, the V gene TRBV7-6; D ambiguous. Germline CDR1 reads SGHVS; CDR2 reads FNYEAQ. CDR3 length: 15 amino acids. The ends were cut back, 1 base at V and 1 base at J, with 10 bases in the middle.